These 28 T cell receptor beta chains originate from one sample sequenced in a study of shared clonotypes between healthy human individuals. Libraries were prepared by immunoSEQ multiplex PCR; TCRdb keeps only in-frame clonotypes and omits some of them. The sample holds millions of clones, approximately 95% seen once. The sample comprised naive CD4+ T cells sorted from blood. Regarding subset: CD45RA+ positively selected. The receptors stem from a man between 18 and 29 years old in good health.

The J gene is TRBJ2-7, the V gene TRBV5-6; 8 bases are shared with TRBD2. With V trimmed by 7 bases and J by 3 bases, 9 bases remained unmatched. Germline CDR1 reads SGHDT; CDR2 reads YYEEEE. The CDR3 consists of 14 residues. The CDR3 DNA sequence: TGTGCCAGCGCCTCCCCCGGGGGGGTCTACGAGCAGTACTTC. It specifies CASASPGGVYEQYF. The full variable domain, in which reference TRBV5-6 and TRBJ2-7 provide the parts outside the CDR3, is DAGVTQSPTHLIKTRGQQVTLRCSPKSGHDTVSWYQQALGQGPQFIFQYYEEEERQRGNFPDRFSGHQFPNYSSELNVNALLLGDSALYLCASASPGGVYEQYFGPGTRLTVT.

The V and J genes are TRBV30 and TRBJ2-1; D possibly corresponds to TRBD1 (5 bases). The germline V and J ends were trimmed by 3 bases and 8 bases, with 14 bases remaining between them. CDR1 is GTSNPN, CDR2 SVGIG, per germline (reference sequence). CDR3 length: 13 residues. Here the CDR3 reads CAWSLPFRDEQFF. CDR3 coding DNA: TGTGCCTGGAGCCTACCGTTCAGGGATGAGCAGTTCTTC.

The chain has TRBV7-9 and TRBJ1-6, with D perhaps TRBD1 (6 bases). The V end lost 9 bases, the J end lost 12 bases, and 21 bases lay between the germline ends. The CDR3 covers 14 residues. Germline CDR1 and CDR2: SEHNR and FQNEAQ (reference sequence). The DNA of the CDR3 is TGTGCCAGTAACACAGGGATTTCCCTTGGACCCCTCCACTTT. This gives the protein CASNTGISLGPLHF. Full variable domain (missing parts from reference TRBV7-9 and TRBJ1-6): DTGVSQNPRHKITKRGQNVTFRCDPISEHNRLYWYRQTLGQGPEFLTYFQNEAQLEKSRLLSDRFSAERPKGSFSTLEIQRTEQGDSAMYLCASNTGISLGPLHFGNGTRLTVT.

The chain is built from TRBV28 and TRBJ2-2, with D uncertain. This CDR3 region has 14 residues. CDR1 is MDHEN and CDR2 is SYDVKM in the germline V gene. V lost 10 bases to trimming and J lost 1 base, with 13 bases between them. CDR3 residues: CAILPPENTGELFF. The CDR3 DNA is TGTGCCATCCTACCCCCAGAGAACACCGGGGAGCTGTTTTTT.

The J gene is TRBJ1-1, the V gene TRBV20-1; no definite D call. The CDR3 covers 11 residues. Germline loops: CDR1 DFQATT, CDR2 SNEGSKA (reference sequence). Trimming stripped 5 bases from V and 4 bases from J, with 8 bases between. The CDR3 spells CSAQPGTEAFF. The CDR3 DNA is TGCAGTGCTCAACCGGGCACTGAAGCTTTCTTT.

This clone has a single count. The V call is TRBV19, the J call TRBJ2-3; the D is unclear. CDR1 LNHDA and CDR2 SQIVND come from the germline V gene (reference sequence). CDR3 length: 14 residues. Trimming stripped 0 bases from V and 1 base from J, with 5 bases between. The CDR3 bases are TGTGCCAGTAGTATAGATGTGCGCACAGATACGCAGTATTTT. Translation: CASSIDVRTDTQYF.

This sequence joins TRBV18 and TRBJ2-2; D uncertain. V lost 2 bases, J lost 6 bases, and 13 bases lay in between. The germline V gene has CDR1 KGHSH and CDR2 LQKENI. The CDR3 is 15 residues long. The CDR3 is CASSPRSPVPGELFF. As DNA, the CDR3 is TGTGCCAGCTCACCAAGATCGCCGGTGCCCGGGGAGCTGTTTTTT.

The chain is built from TRBV28 and TRBJ1-2; 8 bases map to TRBD1. Germline V CDR1 and CDR2: MDHEN, SYDVKM. The CDR3 has 14 residues. Trimming took 6 bases from V and 8 from J; bases not matched to a gene: 11. CDR3 nucleotide sequence: TGTGCCAGCAGCCAAGGACAGGGCCTGCGGGGCTACACCTTC. This sequence encodes CASSQGQGLRGYTF.

The V and J genes are TRBV7-2 and TRBJ2-7; D possibly corresponds to TRBD2 (5 bases). V shed 5 bases and J shed 5 bases, with 10 bases lying between them. This CDR3 has 12 residues. The germline V gene has CDR1 SGHTA and CDR2 FQGNSA. This chain's CDR3 is CASSPGIHEQYF. For the CDR3, the DNA is TGTGCCAGCAGCCCGGGAATCCACGAGCAGTACTTC.

As concerns this clone: Distinct nucleotide sequences in the sample also encode this CDR3. This CDR3 is CASSSGTGVYEQYF. CDR3 bases: TGTGCCAGCAGCTCCGGGACAGGGGTCTACGAGCAGTACTTC. The rearrangement links TRBV5-6 to TRBJ2-7, with 10 bases lining up with TRBD1. CDR3 length equals 14 residues. After removal of 3 bases from V and 3 bases from J, the junction contained 3 bases not matched to a gene. Germline values: CDR1 SGHDT, CDR2 YYEEEE.

The chain combines TRBV7-6 with TRBJ1-1, with D unclear. This CDR3 is 13 amino acids long. Trimming stripped 1 base from V and 3 bases from J, with 6 bases between. CDR1 is SGHVS and CDR2 is FNYEAQ in the germline V gene. The CDR3 DNA is TGTGCCAGCAGCTTAGACACTTACACTGAAGCTTTCTTT. Protein: CASSLDTYTEAFF.

The J gene is TRBJ1-4, the V gene TRBV10-3, with D tentatively TRBD1 (5 bases). Germline CDR1 is ENHRY and CDR2 is SYGVKD. The CDR3 covers 13 residues. Trimming removed 8 bases from V and 8 bases from J, with 15 bases in between. The chain's CDR3 is CAISAGWDEKLFF. The CDR3 nucleotides are TGTGCCATCTCCGCAGGGTGGGACGAAAAACTGTTTTTT.

As for this clone: The same CDR3 can be traced to other DNA sequences in this sample. The genes are TRBV28 and TRBJ2-7; D unresolved. The CDR3 sequence is 12 residues long. The ends were cut back, 2 bases at V and 4 bases at J, with 6 bases in the middle. The germline gives CDR1 MDHEN, CDR2 SYDVKM. CDR3 sequence (DNA): TGTGCCAGCAGTTTACCCCCTTACGAGCAGTACTTC. Protein product: CASSLPPYEQYF.

The genes are TRBV9 and TRBJ2-5; a weak D match, TRBD1 (5 bases). The ends were cut back, 0 bases at V and 0 bases at J, with 6 bases in the middle. Germline CDR1 is SGDLS and CDR2 is YYNGEE. The CDR3 has 14 amino acids. Here the CDR3 DNA reads TGTGCCAGCAGCGTAGAAGGGGACCAAGAGACCCAGTACTTC. This sequence encodes CASSVEGDQETQYF.

The J gene is TRBJ1-1, the V gene TRBV6-5; D is unresolved. From germline, CDR1 is MNHEY and CDR2 SVGAGI. The V and J ends lost 5 bases and 1 base respectively, with 14 bases between them. This CDR3 comprises 15 residues. The chain's CDR3 is CASSPRPAKNTEAFF. The CDR3 DNA reads TGTGCCAGCAGTCCGCGACCGGCCAAGAACACTGAAGCTTTCTTT.

CDR3 residues: CASSQVGVGTSGGKDTQYF. CDR3 bases: TGTGCCAGCAGCCAAGTAGGGGTTGGGACTAGCGGGGGCAAAGATACGCAGTATTTT. This rearrangement joins TRBV4-2 to TRBJ2-3, with 14 positions matching TRBD2. V was clipped by 1 base and J by 5 bases; unmatched bases: 11. The CDR3 has 19 amino acids. CDR1 LGHNA and CDR2 YNFKEQ come from the germline V gene.

This clone is a singleton in its sample. The chain has TRBV6-5 and TRBJ1-2; maybe TRBD1 (5 bases). The CDR3 covers 14 residues. V lost 5 bases to trimming and J lost 0 bases, with 10 bases between them. CDR1 and CDR2 (germline): MNHEY, SVGAGI. In DNA form, the CDR3 reads TGTGCCAGCAGTATGGGGGTTCCTAACTATGGCTACACCTTC. Translating it yields CASSMGVPNYGYTF.

J is TRBJ2-7 and V is TRBV29-1; D is ambiguous. Germline CDR1 and CDR2: SQVTM and ANQGSEA. The CDR3 is 16 amino acids. V lost 4 bases and J 0 bases, leaving 19 bases between the germline ends. The CDR3 reads CSVASYPAPSSYEQYF. DNA for the CDR3: TGCAGCGTTGCCTCCTATCCAGCGCCGAGCTCCTACGAGCAGTACTTC.

The rearrangement joins TRBV4-3 to TRBJ2-5, with TRBD1 identical over 12 bases. CDR3 length equals 21 residues. With V trimmed by 0 bases and J by 3 bases, 17 bases remained unmatched. Germline V gives CDR1 LGHNA, CDR2 YSLEER. The CDR3 bases are TGCGCCAGCAGCCAAGAGAGTGTTGTAGGTAGGGGGACAGGGGGCGAAGAGACCCAGTACTTC. This encodes CASSQESVVGRGTGGEETQYF.

About this clone: Distinct nucleotide sequences in the sample also encode this CDR3. The V gene is TRBV19, the J gene TRBJ2-7; no clear D. V lost 6 bases and J 2 bases, leaving 8 bases between the germline ends. Germline V lookup: CDR1 LNHDA, CDR2 SQIVND (reference sequence). The CDR3 sequence is 12 residues long. The DNA of the CDR3 is TGTGCCAGTAGCGAAACAGCCTACGAGCAGTACTTC. It codes for CASSETAYEQYF.

The J gene is TRBJ2-2, the V gene TRBV5-1; no firm D call. CDR1 is SGHRS and CDR2 is YFSETQ in the germline V gene. The CDR3 extends over 15 amino acids. V dropped 1 base and J dropped 6 bases, with 13 bases sitting between them. In DNA form, the CDR3 reads TGCGCCAGCAGCTTGCTTAGCCAGGTAGCCGGGGAGCTGTTTTTT. Translated, it gives CASSLLSQVAGELFF. Using reference TRBV5-1 and TRBJ2-2 for the parts outside the CDR3, the full variable domain is KAGVTQTPRYLIKTRGQQVTLSCSPISGHRSVSWYQQTPGQGLQFLFEYFSETQRNKGNFPGRFSGRQFSNSRSEMNVSTLELGDSALYLCASSLLSQVAGELFFGEGSRLTVL.

The chain couples TRBV7-9 to TRBJ2-3, with D perhaps given as TRBD1 or TRBD2 (5 bases each). This CDR3 contains 15 residues. Per the germline V gene, CDR1 is SEHNR and CDR2 is FQNEAQ (reference sequence). Deletions cut 5 bases from V and 4 bases from J, with 16 bases between. Written as DNA, the CDR3 is TGTGCCAGCAGCCCCTCGGGGCGCTTTGCAGATACGCAGTATTTT. This sequence encodes CASSPSGRFADTQYF. The whole variable domain, remainder taken from reference TRBV7-9 and TRBJ2-3, is DTGVSQNPRHKITKRGQNVTFRCDPISEHNRLYWYRQTLGQGPEFLTYFQNEAQLEKSRLLSDRFSAERPKGSFSTLEIQRTEQGDSAMYLCASSPSGRFADTQYFGPGTRLTVL.

For this clone: Distinct nucleotide sequences in the sample also encode this CDR3. This sequence joins TRBV5-1 and TRBJ2-3, with 9 bases lining up with TRBD1. The germline gives CDR1 SGHRS, CDR2 YFSETQ. The CDR3 has 15 amino acids. V was pared by 4 bases and J by 2 bases, with 5 bases of the junction left unmatched. The CDR3 reads CASSLGQGITDTQYF. In DNA form, the CDR3 reads TGCGCCAGCAGCCTGGGACAGGGTATCACAGATACGCAGTATTTT.

V gene TRBV10-1 combines with J gene TRBJ2-1; no firm D call. CDR1 WNHNN and CDR2 SYGVQD come from the germline V gene (reference sequence). This CDR3 comprises 14 residues. The V and J ends lost 5 bases and 5 bases respectively, with 13 bases between them. As DNA, the CDR3 is TGCGCCAGCAGTCGAGACTCGAAGGACAATGAGCAGTTCTTC. Encoded protein: CASSRDSKDNEQFF.

This chain connects TRBV6-1 to TRBJ1-6; 7 bases align to TRBD1. The CDR3 extends over 15 amino acids. Trimming took 4 bases from V and 5 from J; bases not matched to a gene: 5. CDR1 is MNHNS and CDR2 is SASEGT in the germline V gene. The CDR3: CASSGQGANNSPLHF. The CDR3 DNA sequence: TGTGCCAGCAGTGGACAGGGAGCCAATAATTCACCCCTCCACTTT.

V gene TRBV7-9 combines with J gene TRBJ2-2, with 10 bases identical to TRBD1. The CDR3 totals 16 residues. Germline CDR1 SEHNR, CDR2 FQNEAQ (reference sequence). V was clipped by 3 bases and J by 6 bases; unmatched bases: 7. Here the CDR3 DNA reads TGTGCCAGCAGCTTCGTCGGGACAGGGGAGTCCGGGGAGCTGTTTTTT. Translating it yields CASSFVGTGESGELFF.

The chain joins TRBV30 to TRBJ2-7; the D is unclear. The CDR3 runs 12 residues. Trimming left V 0 bases short and J 3 bases short, with 6 bases between. CDR1 is GTSNPN, CDR2 SVGIG, per germline (reference sequence). The CDR3 bases are TGTGCCTGGAGTGTCGCCGACTACGAGCAGTACTTC. Its translation: CAWSVADYEQYF.

The chain uses TRBV18 and TRBJ2-7; 9 bases line up with TRBD1. The CDR3 runs to 13 residues. Germline values: CDR1 KGHSH, CDR2 LQKENI. Trimming cost V 4 bases and J 6 bases; bases outside gene matches: 4. CDR3 nucleotides: TGTGCCAGCTCACGCGACAGGGGGATCGAGCAGTACTTC. Residues: CASSRDRGIEQYF. Variable domain in full (rest from reference TRBV18 and TRBJ2-7): NAGVMQNPRHLVRRRGQEARLRCSPMKGHSHVYWYRQLPEEGLKFMVYLQKENIIDESGMPKERFSAEFPKEGPSILRIQQVVRGDSAAYFCASSRDRGIEQYFGPGTRLTVT.